This TCR beta chain came from a study of neoadjuvant nivolumab and ipilimumab in lung cancer. As for the study in general: The combination arm added day-1 ipilimumab 1 mg/kg to nivolumab 3 mg/kg on days 1, 15, 29.

Clones were sequenced by immunoSEQ multiplex PCR, and TCRdb holds only the in-frame ones, with some missing. The sample carries tens of thousands of clones, approximately 92% recorded once. This clone was observed a handful of times. The V end was cut by 10 bases, the J end by 4 bases, with 16 bases between. Germline values: CDR1 SNHLY, CDR2 FYNNEI. CDR3 length: 14 residues. The specimen was peripheral blood, collected before neoadjuvant nivolumab, alone or with ipilimumab. The chain has TRBV2 and TRBJ2-2; the D gene is possibly TRBD2 (7 bases). The TCR comes from an adult with non-small cell lung cancer. CDR3 sequence reads: CATGRGAGTGELFF. In DNA, the CDR3 is TGTGCCACCGGCCGGGGGGCGGGCACCGGGGAGCTGTTTTTT.